The rows below give T cell receptor beta chains drawn from one sample of a study of control samples from healthy donors and cancer patients. The repertoire was sequenced with immunoSEQ multiplex PCR; TCRdb's copy has only in-frame clones and lacks some. The sample carries fewer than 110,000 clones, 85% to 90% recorded once. The sample consisted of blood. The receptors here all came from a man aged 25 to 40 in good health. CDR3s include the opening cysteine and the closing phenylalanine or tryptophan. Fields, in order: D gene, V gene, clone size, J gene, CDR3 protein, CDR3 DNA. The D gene is left open where the match is weak. Rows may omit the clone size; those that give it use once, few, many or a size class.

d_call: TRBD1
v_call: TRBV7-8
clone_size: NA
j_call: TRBJ1-1
cdr3_aa: CASSLGRGLVTEAFF
cdr3_nt: TGTGCCAGCAGCTTAGGCAGGGGGCTAGTCACTGAAGCTTTCTTT

d_call: NA
v_call: TRBV28
clone_size: NA
j_call: TRBJ2-7
cdr3_aa: CASRTSGPTYEQYF
cdr3_nt: TGTGCCAGCCGCACTTCCGGGCCAACCTACGAGCAGTACTTC

d_call: NA
v_call: TRBV18
clone_size: once
j_call: TRBJ1-1
cdr3_aa: CASSSDRTTEAFF
cdr3_nt: TGTGCCAGCTCATCCGACAGGACCACTGAAGCTTTCTTT

d_call: NA
v_call: TRBV24-1
clone_size: NA
j_call: TRBJ2-2
cdr3_aa: CATSDLGGTGELFF
cdr3_nt: TGTGCCACCAGTGATTTGGGGGGAACCGGGGAGCTGTTTTTT

d_call: NA
v_call: TRBV5-1
clone_size: NA
j_call: TRBJ2-7
cdr3_aa: CASSFGGPSIYEQYF
cdr3_nt: TGCGCCAGCAGCTTTGGGGGGCCCTCGATCTACGAGCAGTACTTC

d_call: NA
v_call: TRBV27
clone_size: NA
j_call: TRBJ1-6
cdr3_aa: CASRLTGTTYSPLHF
cdr3_nt: TGTGCCAGCAGGCTGACCGGGACTACCTACTCACCCCTCCACTTT

d_call: NA
v_call: TRBV4-1
clone_size: NA
j_call: TRBJ2-6
cdr3_aa: CASSQSSMSYSGANVLTF
cdr3_nt: TGCGCCAGCAGCCAATCGTCGATGAGTTACTCTGGGGCCAACGTCCTGACTTTC

d_call: NA
v_call: TRBV5-4
clone_size: NA
j_call: TRBJ2-1
cdr3_aa: CASSLQRRQSSYNEQFF
cdr3_nt: TGTGCCAGCAGCTTGCAGAGACGCCAGAGCTCCTACAATGAGCAGTTCTTC

d_call: NA
v_call: TRBV27
clone_size: NA
j_call: TRBJ1-6
cdr3_aa: CASSLISRSPLHF
cdr3_nt: TGTGCCAGCAGTTTAATAAGCAGGAGCCCCCTCCACTTT

d_call: NA
v_call: TRBV4-2
clone_size: NA
j_call: TRBJ2-3
cdr3_aa: CASSHWTAGTDTQYF
cdr3_nt: TGTGCCAGCAGCCATTGGACAGCAGGCACAGATACGCAGTATTTT